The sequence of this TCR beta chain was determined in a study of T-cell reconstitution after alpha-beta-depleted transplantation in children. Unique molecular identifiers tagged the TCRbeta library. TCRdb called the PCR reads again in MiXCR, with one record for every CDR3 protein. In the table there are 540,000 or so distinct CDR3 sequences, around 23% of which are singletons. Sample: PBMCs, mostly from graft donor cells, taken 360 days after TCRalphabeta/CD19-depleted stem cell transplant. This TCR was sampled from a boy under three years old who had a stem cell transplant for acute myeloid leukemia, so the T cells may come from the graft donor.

This CDR3 reads CASMGRGTDTQYF. The CDR3 DNA reads as TGTGCCAGCATGGGGCGGGGGACAGATACGCAGTATTTT. The chain couples TRBV6-1 to TRBJ2-3; TRBD2 aligns across 7 bases. CDR3 length: 13 residues. The trim removed 7 bases at V and 3 bases at J, leaving 4 bases unmatched. Germline-derived CDR1 and CDR2 are MNHNS and SASEGT.